The rows below give T cell receptor beta chains drawn from one sample of a study of cytomegalovirus exposure and HLA in healthy donors. Produced via immunoSEQ multiplex PCR; TCRdb's table is partial and in-frame only. The data hold approximately 120,000 clones, with about three quarters observed a single time. Material: PBMCs. The receptor set was obtained from a female donor in good health and CMV-seronegative. Both conserved end residues are part of each CDR3. D genes are given only for firm matches. Rows give clone size only sometimes, using once, few, many, or a class for an expanded clone.

d_call	clone_size	v_call	j_call	cdr3_aa	cdr3_nt
TRBD1	-	TRBV6-6	TRBJ1-5	CASRLGQGINQPQHF	TGTGCCAGCAGATTGGGACAGGGCATAAATCAGCCCCAGCATTTT
TRBD2	few	TRBV6-4	TRBJ2-1	CASSDEGSGGDRSYNEQFF	TGTGCCAGCAGTGACGAGGGTAGCGGGGGGGATCGCTCCTACAATGAGCAGTTCTTC
-	-	TRBV14	TRBJ1-1	CASSQSGWDTEAFF	TGTGCCAGCAGCCAGTCCGGGTGGGACACTGAAGCTTTCTTT
-	once	TRBV5-1	TRBJ2-5	CASGVGGADQETQYF	TGCGCCAGCGGCGTTGGAGGAGCAGACCAAGAGACCCAGTACTTC
TRBD1	-	TRBV5-6	TRBJ2-1	CASSQMTGGSYNEQFF	TGTGCCAGCAGTCAGATGACAGGGGGCTCCTACAATGAGCAGTTCTTC
-	-	TRBV9	TRBJ1-4	CASTLGEEAKKLFF	TGTGCCAGCACTCTAGGGGAGGAGGCGAAAAAACTGTTTTTT
-	-	TRBV4-1	TRBJ2-6	CASSQVLGTGANVLTF	TGCGCCAGCAGCCAAGTGCTGGGCACTGGGGCCAACGTCCTGACTTTC
TRBD1	-	TRBV4-1	TRBJ1-2	CASSQIQGDGGYTF	TGCGCCAGCAGCCAGATACAGGGGGATGGGGGCTACACCTTC
TRBD1	-	TRBV7-9	TRBJ2-7	CASSPSDRTLEQYF	TGTGCCAGCAGCCCTTCGGACAGGACCCTCGAGCAGTACTTC
-	-	TRBV2	TRBJ1-2	CATTNEATPDGYTF	TGCGCCACCACTAACGAGGCGACGCCTGACGGCTACACCTTC
-	-	TRBV2	TRBJ2-3	CASSDRLLSTDTQYF	TGTGCCAGCAGTGATCGACTCCTAAGCACAGATACGCAGTATTTT
-	-	TRBV19	TRBJ1-5	CASSIINQPQHF	TGTGCCAGTAGTATTATTAATCAGCCCCAGCATTTT
TRBD1	once	TRBV5-6	TRBJ2-7	CASSWIRDRDEQYF	TGTGCCAGCAGCTGGATCCGGGACAGAGACGAGCAGTACTTC
-	-	TRBV19	TRBJ1-4	CASTMGGTRSEKLFF	TGTGCCAGTACCATGGGAGGGACAAGGAGCGAAAAACTGTTTTTT
-	-	TRBV11-2	TRBJ1-1	CASSSGTEAFF	TGTGCCAGCAGCTCAGGTACTGAAGCTTTCTTT
-	once	TRBV16	TRBJ1-5	CASSQSGVAQPQHF	TGTGCCAGCAGCCAATCAGGGGTCGCCCAGCCCCAGCATTTT
TRBD1	-	TRBV7-6	TRBJ2-7	CASSSGQGPYEQYF	TGTGCCAGCAGCTCAGGACAGGGCCCCTACGAGCAGTACTTC
TRBD2	-	TRBV7-2	TRBJ2-5	CASNPGGGPRETQYF	TGTGCCAGCAACCCAGGCGGGGGGCCCAGAGAGACCCAGTACTTC
-	-	TRBV5-5	TRBJ1-4	CASSLSHNEKLFF	TGTGCCAGCAGCTTGTCCCATAATGAAAAACTGTTTTTT
-	few	TRBV5-6	TRBJ1-6	CASSLSRAVSPLHF	TGTGCCAGCAGCTTGTCCAGGGCTGTTTCACCCCTCCACTTT
TRBD1	-	TRBV5-4	TRBJ1-2	CASSSGGYGYTF	TGTGCCAGCAGCTCAGGGGGCTATGGCTACACCTTC
TRBD1	-	TRBV2	TRBJ2-3	CASSEGQEVDTQYF	TGTGCCAGCAGTGAGGGACAGGAGGTAGATACGCAGTATTTT
-	-	TRBV6-1	TRBJ1-2	CASSGQGGYTF	TGTGCCAGCAGTGGGCAGGGAGGCTACACCTTC
TRBD2	-	TRBV7-9	TRBJ2-2	CASSSLRGGLPSNGELFF	TGTGCCAGCAGCTCCCTTCGGGGGGGCCTTCCTTCTAACGGGGAGCTGTTTTTT
TRBD2	-	TRBV14	TRBJ2-1	CASSRGLAGYNEQFF	TGTGCCAGCAGCAGGGGACTAGCGGGGTACAATGAGCAGTTCTTC
TRBD1	-	TRBV5-1	TRBJ2-7	CASSLTGTGHYEQYF	TGCGCCAGCAGCTTGACCGGGACAGGACACTACGAGCAGTACTTC
-	few	TRBV6-6	TRBJ1-5	CASRGDGVTPQHF	TGTGCCAGCAGAGGAGACGGAGTAACGCCCCAGCATTTT
TRBD1	few	TRBV7-9	TRBJ1-6	CASSSGTGPLSPLHF	TGTGCCAGCAGTTCCGGGACAGGGCCCCTTTCACCCCTCCACTTT
-	-	TRBV7-9	TRBJ2-5	CASSPQGGDQETQYF	TGTGCCAGCAGCCCACAAGGGGGGGACCAAGAGACCCAGTACTTC
-	-	TRBV5-4	TRBJ2-5	CASSFRGVETQYF	TGTGCCAGCAGCTTTCGCGGGGTGGAGACCCAGTACTTC
TRBD1	-	TRBV10-2	TRBJ2-7	CASSDPGTDSYEQYF	TGCGCCAGCAGTGACCCAGGGACAGACTCCTACGAGCAGTACTTC
-	-	TRBV7-9	TRBJ1-4	CASSSARDGDEKLFF	TGTGCCAGCAGCTCGGCGCGGGACGGGGATGAAAAACTGTTTTTT
TRBD1	-	TRBV19	TRBJ1-5	CASNHRGHDQPQHF	TGTGCCAGTAACCACAGGGGGCATGATCAGCCCCAGCATTTT
TRBD2	-	TRBV19	TRBJ2-7	CASSRASGGPYEQYF	TGTGCCAGTAGTAGGGCCTCGGGGGGTCCCTACGAGCAGTACTTC
-	-	TRBV27	TRBJ1-4	CASSFKGGWTNEKLFF	TGTGCCAGCAGTTTTAAAGGGGGATGGACTAATGAAAAACTGTTTTTT
-	-	TRBV10-3	TRBJ1-1	CAISESGRGNTEAFF	TGTGCCATCAGTGAGTCGGGCAGGGGGAACACTGAAGCTTTCTTT
-	once	TRBV18	TRBJ2-2	CASSPRVAGELFF	TGTGCCAGCTCACCGCGGGTAGCCGGGGAGCTGTTTTTT
TRBD1	few	TRBV19	TRBJ1-5	CASSTGTGINQPQHF	TGTGCCAGTAGTACAGGGACAGGGATCAATCAGCCCCAGCATTTT
-	-	TRBV11-2	TRBJ2-5	CASSLAAGSETQYF	TGTGCCAGCAGCTTAGCCGCAGGGTCAGAGACCCAGTACTTC
TRBD1	-	TRBV18	TRBJ1-6	CASSPGTGGDSPLHF	TGTGCCAGCTCACCAGGGACAGGGGGCGATTCACCCCTCCACTTT
TRBD1	-	TRBV5-4	TRBJ1-2	CASSPRQGNGYTF	TGTGCCAGCAGCCCACGACAGGGCAATGGCTACACCTTC
TRBD1	-	TRBV19	TRBJ2-1	CASSVRQGANSYNEQFF	TGTGCCAGTAGTGTCCGACAGGGGGCCAACTCCTACAATGAGCAGTTCTTC
TRBD2	few	TRBV4-2	TRBJ2-5	CASSQPTSGGRETQYF	TGTGCCAGCAGCCAACCTACTAGCGGGGGGCGGGAGACCCAGTACTTC
-	-	TRBV7-9	TRBJ1-6	CASRPKGESSYNSPLHF	TGTGCCAGCAGACCCAAAGGGGAAAGCTCCTATAATTCACCCCTCCACTTT
-	-	TRBV19	TRBJ1-2	CASSIPGEYGYTF	TGTGCCAGTAGTATTCCAGGGGAGTATGGCTACACCTTC
-	once	TRBV15	TRBJ2-5	CATSRDLRQETQYF	TGTGCCACCAGCAGAGATCTGCGCCAAGAGACCCAGTACTTC
TRBD1	-	TRBV2	TRBJ2-7	CASPSYAGQGPYEQYF	TGTGCCAGCCCGTCATACGCCGGACAGGGACCCTACGAGCAGTACTTC
-	few	TRBV5-6	TRBJ2-1	CASSLVWAEQFF	TGTGCCAGCAGCTTGGTTTGGGCTGAGCAGTTCTTC
TRBD2	-	TRBV6-1	TRBJ2-1	CASSEQGLAGNNEQFF	TGTGCCAGCAGTGAACAAGGACTAGCGGGGAACAATGAGCAGTTCTTC
-	-	TRBV11-2	TRBJ2-7	CASSDNYEQYF	TGTGCCAGCAGCGACAACTACGAGCAGTACTTC
-	-	TRBV7-2	TRBJ2-2	CASSLPSLPTGELFF	TGTGCCAGCAGCCTCCCCTCCCTTCCGACCGGGGAGCTGTTTTTT
TRBD2	-	TRBV11-2	TRBJ2-1	CASSFTASGGAGYNEQFF	TGTGCCAGCAGTTTCACGGCTAGCGGGGGGGCCGGCTACAATGAGCAGTTCTTC
-	-	TRBV4-1	TRBJ2-7	CASSQEIHSYEQYF	TGCGCCAGCAGCCAAGAAATTCACTCTTACGAGCAGTACTTC